The 26 T cell receptor beta chains given below trace back to one sample, sequenced in a study of blood T cell repertoires in COVID-19 (dated by TCRdb to about 2020). Preparation of the library involved the immunoSEQ multiplex PCR assay. Drawn from immuneACCESS, this table holds only the in-frame rearrangements with V and J called that TCRdb kept. Clones are partly lost; checked studies trace under half to an unresolved V gene and leave the rest unexplained. This sample is represented by under 300,000 clones; 75% to 90% of them were singletons. Less than 2.5% of the sample belongs to the ten largest clones. The sample comprised PBMCs or T cells enriched from blood (not recorded which). Receptors were obtained from a woman younger than 30 who had recovered from COVID-19.

Here the CDR3 reads CSVSEAYGYTF. For the CDR3, the DNA is TGCAGCGTTTCGGAGGCCTATGGCTACACCTTC. This chain joins TRBV29-1 and TRBJ1-2; D is ambiguous. Trimming took off 5 bases at V and 4 bases at J, with 8 bases between the two ends. Germline V gives CDR1 SQVTM, CDR2 ANQGSEA. This CDR3 region has 11 residues.

The chain carries TRBV6-5 and TRBJ1-5; D perhaps matches TRBD1 (5 bases). Germline V gene sequence: CDR1 MNHEY, CDR2 SVGAGI. V lost 6 bases to trimming and J lost 0 bases, with 9 bases between them. This CDR3 region has 14 residues. CDR3 DNA sequence: TGTGCCAGCAGGCCGGGACTTAGCAATCAGCCCCAGCATTTT. Translation gives CASRPGLSNQPQHF.

The genes are TRBV30 and TRBJ1-1; TRBD1 agrees at 7 bases. V was clipped by 5 bases and J by 0 bases; unmatched bases: 12. The CDR3 totals 16 residues. Germline loops: CDR1 GTSNPN, CDR2 SVGIG (reference sequence). The CDR3 nucleotides are TGTGCCTGGGGGGACAGCACTCTTCGAATGAACACTGAAGCTTTCTTT. It translates to CAWGDSTLRMNTEAFF.

V usage is TRBV7-6 and J usage is TRBJ1-1; tentative D call: TRBD1 (6 bases). V lost 1 base and J 2 bases, leaving 14 bases between the germline ends. This CDR3 is built from 16 residues. Germline V gene data show CDR1 as SGHVS and CDR2 as FNYEAQ. The CDR3 is CASSLVWDNLNTEAFF. The CDR3 nucleotides read TGTGCCAGCAGCTTAGTTTGGGACAATTTAAACACTGAAGCTTTCTTT.

The chain recombines TRBV19 with TRBJ2-1; 7 bases fit TRBD2. There are 14 residues in the CDR3. Per the germline V gene, CDR1 is LNHDA and CDR2 is SQIVND (reference sequence). The ends lost 5 bases at V and 8 bases at J; junction bases unmatched: 9. In DNA, the CDR3 is TGTGCCAGTAGTCAAAATGGGGGGGTGGATGAGCAGTTCTTC. Protein sequence: CASSQNGGVDEQFF.

This clone showed up just once. Its ends do not fully match the called genes, so a read error is possible. The chain couples TRBV7-7 to TRBJ2-3, with 7 bases identical to TRBD2. Germline V lookup: CDR1 SSHAT, CDR2 FNYEAQ (reference sequence). The CDR3 extends over 15 amino acids. The chain's CDR3 is CASSSGPGGTDTQYF. The CDR3 nucleotides are TGTGCTAGCAGCTCAGGGCCCGGGGGGACAGATACGCAGTATTTT.

The chain couples TRBV5-1 to TRBJ1-5; the match to TRBD1 covers 7 bases. This CDR3 contains 18 residues. J lost 2 bases, V lost 0 bases, and 11 bases had no gene match. Germline loops: CDR1 SGHRS, CDR2 YFSETQ. CDR3 sequence reads: CASSLAGTEKMGNQPQHF. The CDR3 coding sequence is TGCGCCAGCAGCTTGGCAGGGACAGAAAAAATGGGCAATCAGCCCCAGCATTTT.

The chain joins TRBV27 to TRBJ1-2, with D possibly being TRBD1 (6 bases). V was clipped by 2 bases and J by 8 bases, with 15 bases between them. This CDR3 spans 14 amino acids. Per germline, CDR1 MNHEY and CDR2 SMNVEV (reference sequence). This CDR3 reads CASSLGPRGYGYTF. Written as DNA, the CDR3 is TGTGCCAGCAGTTTAGGTCCCAGGGGATACGGCTACACCTTC.

The chain carries TRBV7-5 and TRBJ1-5; the table calls TRBD1, which could not be checked here. TRBV7-5 is classified as a pseudogene. CDR3 length: 13 amino acids. The DNA of the CDR3 is TGTGCCAGAGACAGGGTAGGCAATCAGCCCCAGCATTTT. Its protein product is CARDRVGNQPQHF.

This chain uses TRBV5-4 with TRBJ2-5; a possible D gene is TRBD2 (6 bases). CDR3 length: 14 amino acids. V was trimmed by 2 bases and J by 5 bases, leaving 13 bases between them. CDR1 is SGHNT, CDR2 YYREEE, per germline (reference sequence). This chain's CDR3 is CASSLASDRETQYF. Here the CDR3 DNA reads TGTGCCAGCAGCTTAGCTAGCGATCGGGAGACCCAGTACTTC.

The CDR3, as DNA: TGTGCCAGCAGTGGCAACACCGGGACAGGGGTAGGACTGTTTTTT. Translating it yields CASSGNTGTGVGLFF. V is TRBV25-1 and J is TRBJ1-4; TRBD1 matches 10 bases. With V trimmed by 4 bases and J by 13 bases, 12 bases remained unmatched. Germline assignment: CDR1 MGHDK and CDR2 SYGVNS. This CDR3 is built from 15 residues.

V usage is TRBV18 and J usage is TRBJ1-4, with TRBD1 as a possible D gene (6 bases). Looked up from germline, CDR1 is KGHSH and CDR2 is LQKENI. This CDR3 comprises 13 residues. With 6 bases removed from V and 8 bases from J, the gap between germline ends came to 13 bases. DNA of the CDR3: TGTGCCAGCTCTCGGAACAGGGAGGAAAAACTGTTTTTT. This gives the protein CASSRNREEKLFF.

The chain has TRBV7-6 and TRBJ2-7; 7 bases line up with TRBD1. Germline CDR1 and CDR2: SGHVS and FNYEAQ. The CDR3 length is 15 residues. The V segment lost 2 bases and the J segment 2 bases; nucleotides outside the gene matches: 6. CDR3 sequence: CASSLTDRVAYEQYF. CDR3 in DNA: TGTGCCAGCAGCTTAACCGACAGGGTCGCCTACGAGCAGTACTTC.

Points on this clone: Other nucleotide sequences from this sample produce the same CDR3. The chain links TRBV18 to TRBJ1-5, with 10 bases identical to TRBD1. Per the germline V gene, CDR1 is KGHSH and CDR2 is LQKENI. The length of the CDR3 is 15 residues. The ends lost 3 bases at V and 5 bases at J; junction bases unmatched: 4. CDR3: CASSPRTGGDQPQHF. The CDR3 nucleotides are TGTGCCAGCTCACCCCGGACAGGGGGGGATCAGCCCCAGCATTTT.

This chain connects TRBV28 to TRBJ1-1; TRBD1 aligns across 9 bases. Germline V gene sequence: CDR1 MDHEN, CDR2 SYDVKM. The CDR3 is made up of 17 amino acids. After removal of 6 bases from V and 1 base from J, the junction contained 12 bases not matched to a gene. The CDR3 DNA reads as TGTGCCAGCAGCGCCAAACGGACAGGGGCGCCGAACACTGAAGCTTTCTTT. Translated, it gives CASSAKRTGAPNTEAFF.

The chain has TRBV18 and TRBJ2-3; D call uncertain. V lost 5 bases and J 5 bases, leaving 17 bases between the germline ends. Germline V lookup: CDR1 KGHSH, CDR2 LQKENI. This CDR3 spans 15 amino acids. As DNA, the CDR3 is TGTGCCAGCTCATCCCCCCTGGCGGCCAGAGATACGCAGTATTTT. Protein product: CASSSPLAARDTQYF.

The V gene is TRBV5-1, the J gene TRBJ1-1; TRBD1 matches 8 bases. V lost 7 bases and J lost 5; bases outside the gene matches: 7. Germline V gene sequence: CDR1 SGHRS, CDR2 YFSETQ. The CDR3 runs 13 residues. Here the CDR3 reads CASGPTGGTEAFF. DNA for the CDR3: TGCGCCAGCGGGCCTACAGGGGGGACTGAAGCTTTCTTT.

The rearrangement uses TRBV5-1 and TRBJ2-1, with a tentative D call TRBD2 (6 bases). V gave up 4 bases and J gave up 6 bases, with 11 bases separating them. The CDR3 is 13 residues long. Germline CDR1 SGHRS, CDR2 YFSETQ. CDR3 sequence reads: CASSPGGSNEQFF. In nucleotides, the CDR3 is TGCGCCAGCAGCCCCGGGGGATCCAATGAGCAGTTCTTC.

The V and J genes are TRBV4-1 and TRBJ2-7; TRBD2 is a possible D gene (6 bases). Deletions cut 0 bases from V and 3 bases from J, with 6 bases between. From germline, CDR1 is MGHRA and CDR2 YSYEKL. The CDR3 sequence is 13 residues long. DNA for the CDR3: TGCGCCAGCAGCCAAGAGGGACTCTACGAGCAGTACTTC. It encodes CASSQEGLYEQYF.

The chain employs TRBV7-2 and TRBJ2-6; 9 nucleotides line up with TRBD1. CDR3 length: 19 residues. CDR1 SGHTA and CDR2 FQGNSA come from the germline V gene. V shed 4 bases, J shed 0 bases, and the junction held 10 bases outside the gene matches. The CDR3 nucleotides are TGTGCCAGCAGCTCGGGACAGGGTCCCCCCCTCTCTGGGGCCAACGTCCTGACTTTC. Protein sequence: CASSSGQGPPLSGANVLTF. Full variable domain (remainder filled in from reference TRBV7-2 and TRBJ2-6): GAGVSQSPSNKVTEKGKDVELRCDPISGHTALYWYRQSLGQGLEFLIYFQGNSAPDKSGLPSDRFSAERTGGSVSTLTIQRTQQEDSAVYLCASSSGQGPPLSGANVLTFGAGSRLTVL.

J is TRBJ2-1 and V is TRBV6-5; TRBD1 matches at 8 bases. This CDR3 comprises 14 residues. Trimming at V came to 2 bases and at J to 5 bases, leaving 2 bases not matched to a gene. CDR1 is MNHEY and CDR2 is SVGAGI in the germline V gene. The CDR3 DNA sequence: TGTGCCAGCAGTTACGACAGGGGTGACAATGAGCAGTTCTTC. Translation: CASSYDRGDNEQFF.

This chain uses TRBV10-3 with TRBJ1-1; TRBD1 agrees at 9 bases. V gave up 8 bases and J gave up 5 bases; unmatched junction bases: 18. The CDR3 contains 17 residues. Germline V gene sequence: CDR1 ENHRY, CDR2 SYGVKD. The CDR3 coding sequence is TGTGCCATCGCCGGGACAGGGCATAGTGGGGAAGAAACTGAAGCTTTCTTT. Protein: CAIAGTGHSGEETEAFF.

The chain combines TRBV5-1 with TRBJ2-6; TRBD1 matches 7 bases. CDR1 and CDR2 from the germline V gene are SGHRS and YFSETQ. The CDR3 length is 16 residues. The V segment lost 5 bases and the J segment 2 bases; nucleotides outside the gene matches: 7. CDR3 sequence (DNA): TGCGCCAGCAGTAGACAGGGTGAAACTGGGGCCAACGTCCTGACTTTC. Its protein product is CASSRQGETGANVLTF.

This chain joins TRBV5-1 and TRBJ2-2, with D hard to call. Germline loops: CDR1 SGHRS, CDR2 YFSETQ. The V gene lost 0 bases and the J gene lost 0 bases, with 6 bases spanning the gap. CDR3 length: 15 residues. The CDR3 sequence: CASSLDFANTGELFF. Here the CDR3 DNA reads TGCGCCAGCAGCTTGGACTTCGCGAACACCGGGGAGCTGTTTTTT.

The chain recombines TRBV20-1 with TRBJ1-6, with 7 bases identical to TRBD1. V dropped 3 bases and J dropped 9; count of bases not matched to a gene: 8. In germline, CDR1 is DFQATT, CDR2 SNEGSKA (reference sequence). The CDR3 is 14 residues long. The CDR3 protein is CSASGTAIPSPLHF. For the CDR3, the DNA is TGCAGTGCTAGTGGGACAGCAATTCCTTCACCCCTCCACTTT.

The V call is TRBV5-6, the J call TRBJ1-2; TRBD1 matches at 12 bases. The CDR3 sequence is 17 residues long. The V and J ends lost 4 bases and 3 bases, in that order; junction bases with no gene match: 10. Germline lookup yields CDR1 SGHDT and CDR2 YYEEEE. The CDR3 sequence is CASSPTGTGGAYYGYTF. CDR3 in DNA: TGTGCCAGCAGCCCCACCGGGACAGGGGGCGCCTACTATGGCTACACCTTC.